One and the same sample provided the 5 T cell receptor beta chains below, sequenced in a study of patients and donors after allogeneic stem cell transplantation. TCRdb processed the RT-PCR reads anew with MiXCR; each CDR3 protein has one entry. The sample shows under 200,000 distinct CDR3 sequences, about 30% of them seen only once. The sample was blood, either unsorted or a sorted T cell fraction (not recorded which). These receptors all come from a human donor who was either an allogeneic HSCT recipient or a stem cell or donor lymphocyte infusion donor (not recorded which). It is not recorded whose cells these are; they may come from a transplant donor.

V gene TRBV6-2 or TRBV6-3 combines with J gene TRBJ2-3; D remains unclear. This CDR3 is 14 amino acids long. The V end was cut by 4 bases, the J end by 0 bases, with 8 bases between. The V gene's germline CDR1 is MNHEY and CDR2 SVGEGT. The CDR3: CASSLRRSTDTQYF. The CDR3 DNA follows: TGTGCCAGCAGTTTACGACGGAGCACAGATACGCAGTATTTT.

This clonotype has only a few counts. This rearrangement joins TRBV4-2 to TRBJ2-5; weak D call: TRBD2 (6 bases). CDR3 size: 14 residues. Germline V lookup: CDR1 LGHNA, CDR2 YNFKEQ. Between the trimmed V and J ends, which lost 1 base and 5 bases, there was a span of 11 bases. As DNA, the CDR3 is TGTGCCAGCAGCCAAGTATCTAGCGCGGAGACCCAGTACTTC. This codes for CASSQVSSAETQYF.

This clonotype was seen many times. This chain connects TRBV12-3 or TRBV12-4 to TRBJ1-5; weak D call: TRBD1 (5 bases). V shed 6 bases and J shed 3 bases, with 12 bases lying between them. The CDR3 runs to 14 residues. The CDR3 DNA is TGTGCCAGCAGCTGGGGGGGTCCCAATCAGCCCCAGCATTTT. Its translation is CASSWGGPNQPQHF.

The chain carries TRBV4-3 and TRBJ2-3; no clear D gene. Germline assignment: CDR1 LGHNA and CDR2 YSLEER. This CDR3 is built from 17 residues. V was clipped by 0 bases and J by 1 base, with 14 bases between them. This CDR3 is CASSQDPHSTRTDTQYF. The CDR3 DNA follows: TGCGCCAGCAGCCAAGATCCCCATTCAACCCGCACAGATACGCAGTATTTT.

The rearrangement uses TRBV20-1 and TRBJ1-1; no firm D call. Deletions cut 3 bases from V and 8 bases from J, with 16 bases between. The CDR3 totals 13 residues. Looked up from germline, CDR1 is DFQATT and CDR2 is SNEGSKA (reference sequence). The CDR3 loop is CSASEPGGTEAFF. The CDR3 DNA sequence: TGCAGTGCTAGTGAGCCGGGTGGAACCGAAGCTTTCTTT.